The entry that follows covers one T cell receptor beta chain sequence. Its antigen is as yet unknown. The data stem from a study of cytomegalovirus exposure and HLA in healthy donors. Repertoires were generated with immunoSEQ multiplex PCR, while TCRdb's copy carries only in-frame clones and drops some. The data contain fewer than 120,000 clones, roughly 90% of them seen just once; the ten biggest clones take up 1.4%. Broader study findings: For most TCR sequences rarity was the rule, although some public TCRs occurred in many donors.

Germline V lookup: CDR1 SGDLS, CDR2 YYNGEE. J was trimmed by 7 bases and V by 3 bases; bases with no gene match: 8. This CDR3 comprises 14 residues. The chain joins TRBV9 to TRBJ2-7, with 9 bases that match TRBD2. The sequence derives from a woman in her thirties in good health and CMV-seropositive. The sample consisted of PBMCs. CDR3 sequence reads: CASSASSGVGEQYF. The DNA for the CDR3 is TGTGCCAGCAGCGCATCTAGCGGGGTGGGGGAGCAGTACTTC.